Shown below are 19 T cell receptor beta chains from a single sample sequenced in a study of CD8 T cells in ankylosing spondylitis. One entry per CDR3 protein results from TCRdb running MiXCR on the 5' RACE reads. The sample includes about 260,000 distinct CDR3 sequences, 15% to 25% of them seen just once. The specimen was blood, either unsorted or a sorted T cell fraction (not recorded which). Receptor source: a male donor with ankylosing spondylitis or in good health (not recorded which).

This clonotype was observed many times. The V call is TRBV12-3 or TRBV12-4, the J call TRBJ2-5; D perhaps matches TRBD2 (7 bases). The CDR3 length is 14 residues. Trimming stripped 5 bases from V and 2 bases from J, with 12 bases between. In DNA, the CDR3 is TGTGCCAGCAGTAGGACTAGGGGGCAAGAGACCCAGTACTTC. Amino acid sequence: CASSRTRGQETQYF.

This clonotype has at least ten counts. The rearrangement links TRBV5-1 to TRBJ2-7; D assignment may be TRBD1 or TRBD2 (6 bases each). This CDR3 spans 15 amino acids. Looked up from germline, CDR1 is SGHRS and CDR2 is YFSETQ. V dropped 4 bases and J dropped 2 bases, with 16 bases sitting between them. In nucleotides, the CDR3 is TGCGCCAGCAGCCTCCCTGGGGGGCGAACCTACGAGCAGTACGTC. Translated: CASSLPGGRTYEQYV.

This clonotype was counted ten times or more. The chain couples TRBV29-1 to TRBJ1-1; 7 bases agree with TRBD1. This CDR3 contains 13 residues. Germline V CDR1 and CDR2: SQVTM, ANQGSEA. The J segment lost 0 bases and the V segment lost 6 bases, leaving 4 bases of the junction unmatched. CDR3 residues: CSVRTGLNTEAFF. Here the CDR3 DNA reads TGCAGCGTACGGACAGGTTTGAACACTGAAGCTTTCTTT.

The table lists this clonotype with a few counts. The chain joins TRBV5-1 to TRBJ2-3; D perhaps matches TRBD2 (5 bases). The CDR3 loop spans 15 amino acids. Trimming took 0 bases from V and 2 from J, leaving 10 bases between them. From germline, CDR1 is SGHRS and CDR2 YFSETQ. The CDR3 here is CASSLAIGDTDTQYF. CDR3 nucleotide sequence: TGCGCCAGCAGCTTGGCCATCGGGGACACAGATACGCAGTATTTT.

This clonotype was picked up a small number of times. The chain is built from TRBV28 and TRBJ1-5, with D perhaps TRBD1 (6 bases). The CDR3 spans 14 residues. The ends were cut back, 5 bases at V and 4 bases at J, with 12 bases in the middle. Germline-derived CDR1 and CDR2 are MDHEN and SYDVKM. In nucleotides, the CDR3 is TGTGCCAGCAGTCTCCGGGACATTAATCAGCCCCAGCATTTT. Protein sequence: CASSLRDINQPQHF.

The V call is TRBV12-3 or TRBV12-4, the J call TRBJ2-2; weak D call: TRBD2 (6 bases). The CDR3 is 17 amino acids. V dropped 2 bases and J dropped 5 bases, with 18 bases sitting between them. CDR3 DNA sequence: TGTGCCAGCAGTTTAACCGGGGCCCGGAGGGTGACCGGGGAGCTGTTTTTT. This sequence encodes CASSLTGARRVTGELFF.

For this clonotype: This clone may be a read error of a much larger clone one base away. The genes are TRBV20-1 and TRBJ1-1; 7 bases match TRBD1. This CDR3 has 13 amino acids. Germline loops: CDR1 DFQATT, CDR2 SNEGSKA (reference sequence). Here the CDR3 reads CSAKGQLNTKAFF. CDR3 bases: TGCAGTGCGAAGGGACAGCTGAACACTAAAGCTTTCTTT.

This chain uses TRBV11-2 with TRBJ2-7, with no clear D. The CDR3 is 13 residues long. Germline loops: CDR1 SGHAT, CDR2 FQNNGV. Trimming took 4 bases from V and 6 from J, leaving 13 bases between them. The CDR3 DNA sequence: TGTGCCAGCAGCTCCAACCTAGGCGCCGAGCAGTACGTC. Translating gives CASSSNLGAEQYV.

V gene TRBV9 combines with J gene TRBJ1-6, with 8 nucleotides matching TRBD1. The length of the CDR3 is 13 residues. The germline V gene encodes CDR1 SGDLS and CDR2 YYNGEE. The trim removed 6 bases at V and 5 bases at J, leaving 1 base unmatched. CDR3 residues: CASNRGDNSPLHF. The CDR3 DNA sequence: TGTGCCAGCAACAGGGGGGATAATTCACCCCTCCACTTT.

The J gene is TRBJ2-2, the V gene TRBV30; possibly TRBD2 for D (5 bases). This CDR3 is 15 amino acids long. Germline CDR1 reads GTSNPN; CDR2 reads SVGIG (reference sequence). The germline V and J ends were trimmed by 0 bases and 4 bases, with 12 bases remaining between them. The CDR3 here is CAWSVWLGGTGELFF. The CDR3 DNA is TGTGCCTGGAGTGTATGGCTAGGAGGCACCGGGGAGCTGTTTTTT.

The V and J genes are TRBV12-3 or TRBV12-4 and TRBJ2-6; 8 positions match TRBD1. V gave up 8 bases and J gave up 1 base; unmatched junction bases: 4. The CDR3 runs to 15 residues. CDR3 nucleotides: TGTGCCAGCGGACAGGGTGGTTCTGGGGCCAACGTCCTGACTTTC. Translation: CASGQGGSGANVLTF.

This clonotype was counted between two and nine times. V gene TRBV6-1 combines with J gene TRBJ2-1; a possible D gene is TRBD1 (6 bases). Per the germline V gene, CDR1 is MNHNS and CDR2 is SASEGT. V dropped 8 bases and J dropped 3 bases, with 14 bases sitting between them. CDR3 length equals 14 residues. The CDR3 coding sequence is TGTGCCAGCCGATGGACAGCGCTCTACAATGAGCAGTTCTTC. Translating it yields CASRWTALYNEQFF.

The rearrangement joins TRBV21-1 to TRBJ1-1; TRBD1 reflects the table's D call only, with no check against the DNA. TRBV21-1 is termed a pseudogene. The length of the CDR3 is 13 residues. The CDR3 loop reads CASSIRQGEAAFF. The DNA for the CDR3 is TGTGCCAGCAGCATAAGACAGGGGGAAGCAGCTTTCTTT.

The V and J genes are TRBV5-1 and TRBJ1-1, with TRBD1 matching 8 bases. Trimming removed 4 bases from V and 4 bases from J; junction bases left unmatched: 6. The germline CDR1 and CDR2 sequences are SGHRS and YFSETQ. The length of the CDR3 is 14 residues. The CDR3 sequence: CASSQNRGSTEAFF. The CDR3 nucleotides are TGCGCCAGCAGCCAAAACAGGGGGAGCACTGAAGCTTTCTTT. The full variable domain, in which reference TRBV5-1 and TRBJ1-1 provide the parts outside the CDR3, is KAGVTQTPRYLIKTRGQQVTLSCSPISGHRSVSWYQQTPGQGLQFLFEYFSETQRNKGNFPGRFSGRQFSNSRSEMNVSTLELGDSALYLCASSQNRGSTEAFFGQGTRLTVV.

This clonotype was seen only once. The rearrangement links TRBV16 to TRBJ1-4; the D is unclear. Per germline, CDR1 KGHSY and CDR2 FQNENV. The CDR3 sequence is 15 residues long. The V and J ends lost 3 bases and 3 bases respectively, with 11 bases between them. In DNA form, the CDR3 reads TGTGCCAGCAGCCATAGGACCGGGGCTAATGAAAAACTGTTTTTT. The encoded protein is CASSHRTGANEKLFF.

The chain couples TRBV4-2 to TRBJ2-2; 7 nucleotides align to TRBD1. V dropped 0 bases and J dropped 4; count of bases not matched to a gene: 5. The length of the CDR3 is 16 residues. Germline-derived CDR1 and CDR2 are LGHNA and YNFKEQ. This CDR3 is CASSQDPGQSTGELFF. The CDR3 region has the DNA TGTGCCAGCAGCCAAGATCCGGGACAGTCCACCGGGGAGCTGTTTTTT.

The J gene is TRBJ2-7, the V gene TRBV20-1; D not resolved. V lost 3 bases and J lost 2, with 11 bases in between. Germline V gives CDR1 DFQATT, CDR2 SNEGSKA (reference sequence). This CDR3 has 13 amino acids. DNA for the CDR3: TGCAGTGCTAGTCGCCAGCAGCCCTACGAGCAGTACGTC. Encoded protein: CSASRQQPYEQYV.

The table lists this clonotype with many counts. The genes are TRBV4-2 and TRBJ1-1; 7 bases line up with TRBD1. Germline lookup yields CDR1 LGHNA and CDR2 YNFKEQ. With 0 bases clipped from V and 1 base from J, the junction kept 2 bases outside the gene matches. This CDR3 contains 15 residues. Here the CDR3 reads CASSQDRGANTEAFF. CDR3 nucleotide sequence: TGTGCCAGCAGCCAAGACAGGGGGGCGAACACTGAAGCTTTCTTT.

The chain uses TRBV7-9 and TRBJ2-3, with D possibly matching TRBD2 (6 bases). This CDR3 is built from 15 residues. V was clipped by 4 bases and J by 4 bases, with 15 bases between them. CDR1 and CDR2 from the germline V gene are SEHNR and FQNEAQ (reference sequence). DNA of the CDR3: TGTGCCAGCAGCTCCCCCGGCCAGCGGGCAGATACGCAGTATTTT. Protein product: CASSSPGQRADTQYF.